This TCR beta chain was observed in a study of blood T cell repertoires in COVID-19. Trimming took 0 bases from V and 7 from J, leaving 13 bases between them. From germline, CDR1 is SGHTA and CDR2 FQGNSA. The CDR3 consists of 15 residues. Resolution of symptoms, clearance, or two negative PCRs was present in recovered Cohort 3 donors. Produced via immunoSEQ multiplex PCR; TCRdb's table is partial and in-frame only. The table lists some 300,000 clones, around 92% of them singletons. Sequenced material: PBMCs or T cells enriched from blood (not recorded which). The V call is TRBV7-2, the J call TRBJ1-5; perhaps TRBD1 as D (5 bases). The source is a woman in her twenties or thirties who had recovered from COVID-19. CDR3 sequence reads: CASSLAPGAGQPQHF. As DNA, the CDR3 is TGTGCCAGCAGCTTAGCACCCGGGGCGGGACAGCCCCAGCATTTT.